This T cell receptor beta chain was found in a study of early T cells in non-severe SARS-CoV-2 infection (dated by TCRdb to about 2021). Context from the whole study: TCR sequencing used bulk RNA from unsorted whole blood, so alpha and beta chains could not be paired. Study-wide findings and limitations: VDJdb matching was skewed toward anti-spike CD8 responses, so virus-specific expansions were likely underestimated and private and CD4 specificities were missed.

A case-control design nested within a healthcare worker cohort in London, UK, was used, with weekly nasopharyngeal swab PCR tests and blood sampling performed. Between 23 and 31 March 2020, the week of the UK lockdown, healthcare workers were enrolled and then followed up weekly for as long as 16 weeks. This clonotype was counted ten times or more. Which antigen it targets is not known. The sample holds no much larger clone one base away, and base qualities are not on file. Per the germline V gene (reference sequence), MNHEY is the CDR1 and SMNVEV is the CDR2. The CDR3 numbers 16 residues from cysteine through phenylalanine. Of all the DNA, just the CDR3 is kept, 48 bases in frame from base 1. V gives up 8 bases and J gives up 7 bases, and the segment between their germline ends measures 26 bases. The library was generated by 5' RACE. For sequencing, a NextSeq 500 was employed. Unique molecular identifiers were attached to individual cDNA molecules in the TCR library protocol so that sequencing error and PCR bias could be corrected. Both TCR alpha and beta chains were sequenced, and tight co-correlation was observed between alpha and beta sequence abundances in each sample. The study's processing was this. Decombinator V4 was used to annotate TCR sequences for V gene, J gene and CDR3. Expanded TCRs were defined as changing significantly between any two time points under a Poisson model with p below 0.0001. TCR abundances were normalised to the total number of TCRs sequenced per sample and expressed as counts per million. TRAV1-2 paired with TRAJ12, TRAJ20 or TRAJ33 defined MAIT TCRs, while TRAV10 paired with TRAJ18 defined iNKT TCRs. VDJdb, accessed 1 November 2021, was searched for CMV, EBV and SARS-CoV-2 annotated TCRs, excluding TCRs annotated for multiple antigens. In TCRdb, the public reads were trimmed at Q25 with fastp and aligned with MiXCR, with productive beta chains retained. Every distinct CDR3 protein forms one entry, paired with its most common genes and DNA. These V and J calls rely on TCRdb rather than the paper's analysis. Here the sample has more than 65,000 distinct CDR3 sequences; roughly 13% occur a single time. 4% to 6% of the sample comes from the top ten.

Sequenced: whole blood. The rearrangement combines TRBV27 with TRBJ2-5; the D gene could be either TRBD1 or TRBD2, each agreeing at 5 bases. This receptor was taken from an adult who was a healthcare worker with PCR-confirmed SARS-CoV-2 infection or an uninfected control (not recorded which). The DNA reads as follows: TGTGCCAGCGCCGAGACCGGGACCCACCTCCTGGGGACCCAGTACTTC. Its product reads: CASAETGTHLLGTQYF.